This TCR beta chain is from a study of blood T cells in healthy people across ages. The V and J ends lost 6 bases and 3 bases, in that order; junction bases with no gene match: 5. The germline CDR1 and CDR2 sequences are ENHRY and SYGVKD. The CDR3 extends over 13 amino acids. This clonotype turned up a few times. The use of a sample-barcoded 5' primer and a J-beta primer mix characterized a second PCR of roughly 7 to 11 cycles. TCRdb ran MiXCR on the 5' RACE reads and lists one entry per CDR3 protein. The sample includes some 1,500,000 distinct CDR3 sequences, about 42% of them seen just once. This receptor was taken from a woman between 18 and 30 years old in good health. V gene TRBV10-3 combines with J gene TRBJ2-7, with 7 bases identical to TRBD1. Source material: blood. The CDR3 here is CAIRDRQGYEQYF. The CDR3 DNA is TGTGCCATCAGGGACAGACAGGGCTACGAGCAGTACTTC.